A single sample is the source of the 9 T cell receptor beta chains below, sequenced in a study of T cells in localized non-small cell lung cancer. Profiled with immunoSEQ multiplex PCR; TCRdb holds only in-frame clones, not every one. The repertoire holds 2,000 or so clones, with 40% to 55% as singletons. The sequences come from lung tumor tissue, collected before any cancer treatment. The receptors shown here come from a male donor aged 60 or over with stage II lung adenocarcinoma.

This clone has more than one count but fewer than ten. CDR3 residues: CASNLQGANEQYF. The CDR3 DNA reads as TGTGCCAGCAACCTACAGGGGGCCAACGAGCAGTACTTC. The chain recombines TRBV9 with TRBJ2-7; 9 bases match TRBD1. The CDR3 totals 13 residues. Germline lookup yields CDR1 SGDLS and CDR2 YYNGEE. Germline trimming cut 6 bases from V and 5 bases from J; bases unmatched to any gene: 6.

The rearrangement joins TRBV29-1 to TRBJ1-1; D might be TRBD1 (6 bases). The CDR3 length is 13 residues. The ends were cut back, 4 bases at V and 4 bases at J, with 13 bases in the middle. Germline CDR1 reads SQVTM; CDR2 reads ANQGSEA. The CDR3 loop reads CSVADRKGTEAFF. As DNA, the CDR3 is TGCAGCGTTGCCGACAGGAAGGGCACTGAAGCTTTCTTT.

The CDR3 coding sequence is TGTGCCAGTAGTCGACAGGGGGGATACACTGAAGCTTTCTTT. Its protein product is CASSRQGGYTEAFF. The genes are TRBV19 and TRBJ1-1; 9 bases are a match to TRBD1. The V gene end was trimmed by 5 bases and the J gene end by 3 bases; junction bases not matched to a gene: 4. Germline values: CDR1 LNHDA, CDR2 SQIVND (reference sequence). CDR3 size: 14 residues.

V gene TRBV7-2 combines with J gene TRBJ2-3, with a weak D call TRBD2 (6 bases). CDR1 and CDR2 (germline): SGHTA, FQGNSA. V was pared by 3 bases and J by 6 bases, with 10 bases between. This CDR3 region has 13 residues. CDR3 amino acids: CASSFGSLDTQYF. CDR3 DNA: TGTGCCAGCAGCTTCGGGAGTCTGGATACGCAGTATTTT.

The table lists this clone with a few counts. This chain uses TRBV2 with TRBJ2-5; TRBD1 matches at 7 bases. The CDR3 spans 13 residues. Germline trimming cut 8 bases from V and 5 bases from J; bases unmatched to any gene: 8. Germline V gene lookup returns CDR1 SNHLY and CDR2 FYNNEI. The CDR3 region is CASQRQGLETQYF. Written as DNA, the CDR3 is TGTGCCAGCCAGAGACAGGGCTTGGAGACCCAGTACTTC. The whole variable domain, remainder taken from reference TRBV2 and TRBJ2-5, is EPEVTQTPSHQVTQMGQEVILRCVPISNHLYFYWYRQILGQKVEFLVSFYNNEISEKSEIFDDQFSVERPDGSNFTLKIRSTKLEDSAMYFCASQRQGLETQYFGPGTRLLVL.

This clone was seen a few times. The V and J genes are TRBV5-1 and TRBJ1-1; D call uncertain. V lost 0 bases, J lost 11 bases, and 17 bases lay in between. Germline CDR1 is SGHRS and CDR2 is YFSETQ. This CDR3 has 14 amino acids. In nucleotides, the CDR3 is TGCGCCAGCAGCTTGGAGTTTTCCGGCCCCGAGGCTTTCTTT. Its translation is CASSLEFSGPEAFF.

The rearrangement uses TRBV11-3 and TRBJ2-1, with 11 bases aligning to TRBD2. Per the germline V gene, CDR1 is SGHNT and CDR2 is YENEEA. Germline trimming cut 5 bases from V and 4 bases from J; bases unmatched to any gene: 1. The CDR3 runs to 14 residues. The CDR3 is CASSRLAGYNEQFF. CDR3 sequence (DNA): TGTGCCAGCAGCCGACTAGCGGGGTACAATGAGCAGTTCTTC.

The V gene is TRBV6-4, the J gene TRBJ2-7; a weak D match, TRBD1 (6 bases). This CDR3 comprises 13 residues. CDR1 and CDR2 from the germline V gene are MRHNA and SNTAGT. V was cut by 11 bases and J by 1 base, with 15 bases left in between. The CDR3, as DNA: TGTGCCTCCCGGACAGAAAAATCCTACGAGCAGTACTTC. Translating it yields CASRTEKSYEQYF.

The sample holds a few counts of this clone. This rearrangement joins TRBV29-1 to TRBJ2-7; D not resolved. Trimming took off 4 bases at V and 1 base at J, with 8 bases between the two ends. Germline V gene sequence: CDR1 SQVTM, CDR2 ANQGSEA. This CDR3 has 12 amino acids. CDR3 coding DNA: TGCAGCGTTGTCCATAATTCCTACGAGCAGTACTTC. Residues: CSVVHNSYEQYF.